The source of this TCR beta chain is a study of T-cell memory formation after mild COVID-19. Study information: For the most part, TCR clusters were specific to one donor.

Constant-segment primers were used for 5'RACE, and the resulting TCR alpha and TCR beta cDNA libraries carried sample barcodes and UMIs. TCRdb re-analysed the 5' RACE reads in MiXCR, keeping a single row per CDR3 protein. Of 150,000 to 200,000 distinct CDR3 sequences in the sample, approximately 10% were seen once. The J segment lost 9 bases and the V segment lost 3 bases, leaving 6 bases of the junction unmatched. CDR3 length: 14 residues. Study-wide findings and caveats: Specificity for SARS-CoV-2 was not confirmed among the second-wave clones peaking on day 37.

At least ten counts were recorded for this clonotype. Its target is unknown. The specimen was PBMCs or a T cell subset sorted from them (not recorded which). The sequence was collected from a man in his late teens or twenties who had mild COVID-19 (a few samples of this study predate the infection). Cell type and time point are not known. The chain links TRBV12-3 or TRBV12-4 to TRBJ2-1; 9 bases match TRBD2. In DNA, the CDR3 is TGTGCCAGCAGTTTGAGGCTAGCGGGGAGTGAGCAGTTCTTC. Translated: CASSLRLAGSEQFF.